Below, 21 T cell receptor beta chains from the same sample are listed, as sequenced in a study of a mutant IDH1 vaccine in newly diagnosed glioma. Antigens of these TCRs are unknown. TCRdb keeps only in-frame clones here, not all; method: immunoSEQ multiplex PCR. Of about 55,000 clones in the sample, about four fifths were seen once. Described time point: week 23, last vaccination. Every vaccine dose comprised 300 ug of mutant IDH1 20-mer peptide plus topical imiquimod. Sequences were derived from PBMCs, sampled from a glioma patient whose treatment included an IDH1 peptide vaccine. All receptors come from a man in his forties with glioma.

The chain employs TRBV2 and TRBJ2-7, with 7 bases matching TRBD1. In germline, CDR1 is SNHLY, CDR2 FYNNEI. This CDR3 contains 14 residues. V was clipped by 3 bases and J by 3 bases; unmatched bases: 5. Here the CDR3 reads CASSETTGFYEQYF. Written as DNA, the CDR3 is TGTGCCAGCAGTGAGACGACAGGGTTCTACGAGCAGTACTTC.

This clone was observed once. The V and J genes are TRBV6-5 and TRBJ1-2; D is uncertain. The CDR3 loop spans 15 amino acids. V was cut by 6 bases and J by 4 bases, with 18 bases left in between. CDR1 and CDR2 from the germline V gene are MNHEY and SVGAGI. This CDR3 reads CASRPESQGSYGYTF. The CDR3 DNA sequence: TGTGCCAGCAGGCCCGAGTCTCAAGGCAGCTATGGCTACACCTTC.

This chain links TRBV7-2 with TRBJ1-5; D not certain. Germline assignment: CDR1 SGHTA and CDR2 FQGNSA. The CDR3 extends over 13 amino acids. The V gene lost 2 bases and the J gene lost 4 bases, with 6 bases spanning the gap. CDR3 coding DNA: TGTGCCAGCAGCTTACAGCGTAATCAGCCCCAGCATTTT. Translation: CASSLQRNQPQHF.

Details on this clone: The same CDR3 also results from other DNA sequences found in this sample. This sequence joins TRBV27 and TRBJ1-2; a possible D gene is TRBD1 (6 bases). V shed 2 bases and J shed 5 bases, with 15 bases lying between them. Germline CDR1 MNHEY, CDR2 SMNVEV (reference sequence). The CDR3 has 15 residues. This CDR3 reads CASSLGGGAGYGYTF. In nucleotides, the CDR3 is TGTGCCAGCAGTTTAGGGGGGGGCGCCGGGTATGGCTACACCTTC.

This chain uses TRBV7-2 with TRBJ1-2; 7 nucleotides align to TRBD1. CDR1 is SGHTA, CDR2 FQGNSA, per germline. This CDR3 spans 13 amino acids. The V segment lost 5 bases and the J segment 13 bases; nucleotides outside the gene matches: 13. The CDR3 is CASSVQAGGSPTF. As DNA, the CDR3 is TGTGCCAGCAGCGTACAAGCAGGGGGATCCCCCACCTTC.

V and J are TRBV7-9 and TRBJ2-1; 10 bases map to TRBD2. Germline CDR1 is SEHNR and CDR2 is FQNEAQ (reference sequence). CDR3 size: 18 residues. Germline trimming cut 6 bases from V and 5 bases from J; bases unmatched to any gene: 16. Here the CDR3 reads CASSSGVDPGLANNEQFF. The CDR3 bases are TGTGCCAGCAGTTCAGGGGTCGACCCGGGACTAGCGAACAATGAGCAGTTCTTC.

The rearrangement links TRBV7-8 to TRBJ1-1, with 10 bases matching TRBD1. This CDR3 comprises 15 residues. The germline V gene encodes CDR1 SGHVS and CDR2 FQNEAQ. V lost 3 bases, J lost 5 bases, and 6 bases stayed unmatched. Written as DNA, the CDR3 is TGTGCCAGCAGCTTCCTCCGGGACAGGGGTACTGAAGCTTTCTTT. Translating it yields CASSFLRDRGTEAFF.

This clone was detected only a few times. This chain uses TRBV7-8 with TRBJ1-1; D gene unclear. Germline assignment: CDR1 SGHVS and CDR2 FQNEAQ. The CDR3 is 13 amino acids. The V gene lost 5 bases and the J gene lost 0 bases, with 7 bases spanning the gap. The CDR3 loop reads CASSRNMNTEAFF. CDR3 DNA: TGTGCCAGCAGCCGGAACATGAACACTGAAGCTTTCTTT.

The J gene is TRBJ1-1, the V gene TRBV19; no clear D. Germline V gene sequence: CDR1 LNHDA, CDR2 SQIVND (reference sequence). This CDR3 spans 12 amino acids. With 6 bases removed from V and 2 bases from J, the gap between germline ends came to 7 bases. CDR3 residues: CASSAGNTEAFF. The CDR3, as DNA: TGTGCCAGTAGCGCGGGCAACACTGAAGCTTTCTTT.

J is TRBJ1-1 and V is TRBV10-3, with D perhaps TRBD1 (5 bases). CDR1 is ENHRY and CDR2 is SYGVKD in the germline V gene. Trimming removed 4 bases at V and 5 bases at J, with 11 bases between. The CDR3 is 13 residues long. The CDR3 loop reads CAISGGRVTEAFF. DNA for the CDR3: TGTGCCATCAGTGGGGGGAGAGTTACTGAAGCTTTCTTT.

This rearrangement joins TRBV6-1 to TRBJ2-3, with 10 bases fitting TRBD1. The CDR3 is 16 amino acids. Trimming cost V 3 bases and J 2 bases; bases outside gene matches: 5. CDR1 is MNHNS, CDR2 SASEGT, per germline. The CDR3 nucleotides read TGTGCCAGCAGTGAGGGACAGGGGATCTCCACAGATACGCAGTATTTT. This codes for CASSEGQGISTDTQYF.

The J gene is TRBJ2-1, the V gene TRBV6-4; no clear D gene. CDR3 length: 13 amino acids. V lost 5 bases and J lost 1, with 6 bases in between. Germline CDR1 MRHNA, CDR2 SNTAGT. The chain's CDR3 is CASSRGSYNEQFF. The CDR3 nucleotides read TGTGCCAGCAGTCGCGGATCCTACAATGAGCAGTTCTTC.

The CDR3 DNA is TGTGCCAGCAGCCCAGGGACAGGGGGTTTAGAAAAACTGTTTTTT. This translates into CASSPGTGGLEKLFF. V and J are TRBV11-2 and TRBJ1-4; 11 positions agree with TRBD1. The V segment lost 5 bases and the J segment 8 bases; nucleotides outside the gene matches: 7. Germline loops: CDR1 SGHAT, CDR2 FQNNGV. The CDR3 spans 15 residues.

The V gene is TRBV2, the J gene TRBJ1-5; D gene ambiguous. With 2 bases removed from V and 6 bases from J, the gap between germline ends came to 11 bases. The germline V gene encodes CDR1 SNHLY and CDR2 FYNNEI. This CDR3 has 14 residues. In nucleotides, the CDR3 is TGTGCCAGCAGTGAAAACGGGTTCAGTCAGCCCCAGCATTTT. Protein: CASSENGFSQPQHF.

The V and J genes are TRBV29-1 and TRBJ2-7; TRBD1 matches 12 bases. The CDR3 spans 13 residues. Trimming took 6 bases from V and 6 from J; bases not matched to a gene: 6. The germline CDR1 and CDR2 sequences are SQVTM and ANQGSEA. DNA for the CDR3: TGCAGCGTGGGGGACAGGGGGCGAGGCGAGCAGTACTTC. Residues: CSVGDRGRGEQYF.

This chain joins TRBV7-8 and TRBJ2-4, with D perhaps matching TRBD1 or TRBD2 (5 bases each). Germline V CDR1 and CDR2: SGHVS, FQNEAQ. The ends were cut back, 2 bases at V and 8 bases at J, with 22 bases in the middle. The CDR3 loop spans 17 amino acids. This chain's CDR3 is CASSLLEGTSRKYIQYF. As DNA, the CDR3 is TGTGCCAGCAGCTTATTAGAGGGGACCAGTCGCAAGTACATTCAGTACTTC.

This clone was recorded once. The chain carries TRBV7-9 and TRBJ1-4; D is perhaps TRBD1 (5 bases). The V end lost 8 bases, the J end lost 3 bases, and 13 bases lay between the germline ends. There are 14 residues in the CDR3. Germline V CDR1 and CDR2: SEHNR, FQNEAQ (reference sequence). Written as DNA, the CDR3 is TGTGCCAGCGACGCTGGGGCAGCTAATGAAAAACTGTTTTTT. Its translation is CASDAGAANEKLFF.

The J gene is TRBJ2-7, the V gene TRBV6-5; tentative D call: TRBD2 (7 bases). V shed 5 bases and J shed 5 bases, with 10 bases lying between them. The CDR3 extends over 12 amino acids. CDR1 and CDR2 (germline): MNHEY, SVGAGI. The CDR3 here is CASSTGGNEQYF. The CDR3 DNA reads TGTGCCAGCAGTACGGGGGGCAACGAGCAGTACTTC.

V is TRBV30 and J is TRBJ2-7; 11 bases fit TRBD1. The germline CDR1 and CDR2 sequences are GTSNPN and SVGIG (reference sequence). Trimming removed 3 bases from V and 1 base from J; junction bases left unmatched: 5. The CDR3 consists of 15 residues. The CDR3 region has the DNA TGTGCCTGGAGACGGACAGGGGGCTGGTCCTACGAGCAGTACTTC. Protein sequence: CAWRRTGGWSYEQYF.

The DNA of the CDR3 is TGCGCCAGCAGCCGGGGGGCGGACACTGAAGCTTTCTTT. Protein product: CASSRGADTEAFF. J is TRBJ1-1 and V is TRBV4-1; weak D call: TRBD1 (6 bases). Germline assignment: CDR1 MGHRA and CDR2 YSYEKL. This CDR3 region has 13 residues. V was shortened by 4 bases and J by 3 bases, with 9 bases between the two germline ends.

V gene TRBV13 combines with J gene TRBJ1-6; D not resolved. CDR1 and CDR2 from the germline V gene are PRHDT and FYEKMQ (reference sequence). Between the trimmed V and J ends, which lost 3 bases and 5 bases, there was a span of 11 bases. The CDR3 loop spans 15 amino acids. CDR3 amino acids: CASSFSSRNNSPLHF. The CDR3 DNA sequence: TGTGCCAGCAGCTTCTCCTCTCGAAATAATTCACCCCTCCACTTT. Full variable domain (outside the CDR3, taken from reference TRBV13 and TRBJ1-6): AAGVIQSPRHLIKEKRETATLKCYPIPRHDTVYWYQQGPGQDPQFLISFYEKMQSDKGSIPDRFSAQQFSDYHSELNMSSLELGDSALYFCASSFSSRNNSPLHFGNGTRLTVT.